The rows below give T cell receptor beta chains drawn from one sample of a study of control samples from healthy donors and cancer patients. Here immunoSEQ multiplex PCR was the method, and the copy in TCRdb shows in-frame clones only, minus some. This table holds tens of thousands of clones, around 91% found once. Sequencing was carried out using blood. These receptors all stem from a man aged 50-60 years in good health. The CDR3 runs from the conserved cysteine through the conserved F or W.

v_call cdr3_aa
TRBV19 CASSLTGTRTTEQYF
TRBV2 CASRLRTSGGLDTQYF
TRBV3-1/TRBV3-2 CASSLRDGYYGYTF
TRBV6-5 CASQKREAEAFF
TRBV6-5 CASSSQRANTEAFF
TRBV5-1 CASSHGDLADEKLFF
TRBV24-1 CATSHHSTNQPQHF
TRBV11-3 CASSSGFGNTIYF
TRBV5-5 CARSLGAGGGGSEQYF
TRBV5-6 CASLTGDTGELFF
TRBV2 CASSPLMDGYTF
TRBV5-1 CASSLAGTGVTGELFF
TRBV5-4 CASTSAPAGETTDTQYF
TRBV6-6 CASSSVGLGGYTSGANVLTF
TRBV13 CASSLTTYGYTF
TRBV27 CASSLSMTGGVVGELFF
TRBV5-1 CASSFRLQETQYF
TRBV6-5 CASSFKWGAYEQYF
TRBV9 CASSATLGTNTEAFF
TRBV7-9 CAAGTGGQYNSPLHF
TRBV24-1 CATSAGSGEQYF
TRBV7-9 CASSFVGPEGYTF
TRBV18 CASSPATDTQYF
TRBV7-2 CASSLWDRGQETQYF
TRBV19 CASSIFEGLSPLHF
TRBV5-1 CASKEIMNTEAFF
TRBV5-1 CASSLEDEQYF
TRBV5-1 CASSPQGSSSGNTIYF
TRBV7-2 CASSLKENTIYF
TRBV7-8 CASSPRQSHFDTIYF
TRBV15 CATSRATLYNEQFF
TRBV10-2 CASSEGYTEAFF
TRBV18 CASSQTRDSYGYTF
TRBV19 CASSVRDRGVSYGYTF
TRBV7-2 CASSLNGQGFYGYTF
TRBV18 CASSPQTGSGETQYF
TRBV12-5 CASGLGYEGETQYF
TRBV24-1 CATSDTLGEGSTQYF
TRBV30 CAWSQGPGQDRHF
TRBV5-6 CASRQGNGNTIYF